The present entry profiles one TCR beta chain with its context. The table came from immunoSEQ multiplex PCR; TCRdb's copy has only in-frame clones and leaves some out. The table includes 2 million to 2.5 million clones, over 85% detected once. This entry comes from a study of shared clonotypes between healthy human individuals. This sequence originates from a man aged 18 to 30 in good health. Some clones in this sample may be carry-over from other donors' samples. The sequenced sample consisted of naive CD4+ T cells from PBMCs. Subset given: CD45RA+ positively selected.

CDR3 nucleotide sequence: TGTGCCAGTAGTACCCGCCCCACAGGGAAGAGTCCCAAAAACATTCAGTACTTC. It is translated as CASSTRPTGKSPKNIQYF. The rearrangement joins TRBV19 to TRBJ2-4; D may be TRBD1 (6 bases). Deletions cut 4 bases from V and 2 bases from J, with 21 bases between. CDR3 length: 18 residues. Germline V gene lookup returns CDR1 LNHDA and CDR2 SQIVND (reference sequence).